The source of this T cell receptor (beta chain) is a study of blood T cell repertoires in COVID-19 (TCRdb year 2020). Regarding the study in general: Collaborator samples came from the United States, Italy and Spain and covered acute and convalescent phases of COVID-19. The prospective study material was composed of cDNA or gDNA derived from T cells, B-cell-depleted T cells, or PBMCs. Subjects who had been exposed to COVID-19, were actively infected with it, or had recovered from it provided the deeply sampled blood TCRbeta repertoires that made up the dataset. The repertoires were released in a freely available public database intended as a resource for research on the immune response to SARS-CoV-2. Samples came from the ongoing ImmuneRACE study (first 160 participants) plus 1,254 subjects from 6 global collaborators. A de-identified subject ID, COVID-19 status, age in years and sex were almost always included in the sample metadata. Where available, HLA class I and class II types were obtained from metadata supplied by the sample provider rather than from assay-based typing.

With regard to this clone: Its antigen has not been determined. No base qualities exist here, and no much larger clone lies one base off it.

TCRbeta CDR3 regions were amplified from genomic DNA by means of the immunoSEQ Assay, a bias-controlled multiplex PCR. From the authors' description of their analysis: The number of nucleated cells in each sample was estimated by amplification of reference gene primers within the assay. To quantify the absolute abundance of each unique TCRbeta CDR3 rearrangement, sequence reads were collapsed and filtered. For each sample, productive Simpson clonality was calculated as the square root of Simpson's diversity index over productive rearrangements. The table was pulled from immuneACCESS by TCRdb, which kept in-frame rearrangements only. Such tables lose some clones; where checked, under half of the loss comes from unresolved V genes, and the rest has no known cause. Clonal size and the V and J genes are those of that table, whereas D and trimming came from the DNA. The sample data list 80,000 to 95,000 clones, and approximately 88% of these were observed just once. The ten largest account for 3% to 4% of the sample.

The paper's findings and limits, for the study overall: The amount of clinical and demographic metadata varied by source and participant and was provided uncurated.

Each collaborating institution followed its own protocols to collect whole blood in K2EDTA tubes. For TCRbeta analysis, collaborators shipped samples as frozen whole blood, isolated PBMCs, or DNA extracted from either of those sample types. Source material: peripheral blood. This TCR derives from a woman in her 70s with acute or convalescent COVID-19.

The CDR3 region has the sequence CASSYYVTTEQYV. The sequenced DNA is TGTGCCAGCAGTTATTATGTGACTACCGAGCAGTACGTC. The V and J genes are TRBV6-2 or TRBV6-3 and TRBJ2-7, and TRBD2 may be the D gene, going by 5 matching bases. V loses 3 bases, J loses 6 bases, and the germline ends lie 12 bases apart. Taken from cysteine to valine, the CDR3 has 13 residues. The read is trimmed to its CDR3 DNA, 39 bases read in frame from base 1. Taken from the germline V gene, the CDR1 and CDR2 loops are MNHEY and SVGEGT.